This T cell receptor (beta chain) was profiled in a study of cytomegalovirus exposure and HLA in healthy donors. PCR used 60 Vbeta primers and 13 Jbeta primers. Profiled with immunoSEQ multiplex PCR; TCRdb holds only in-frame clones, not every one. The sample shows roughly 190,000 clones, about 90% of them seen only once. V lost 0 bases and J lost 5; bases outside the gene matches: 11. Germline V CDR1 and CDR2: SGHNT, YYREEE (reference sequence). This CDR3 is 18 amino acids long. The V and J genes are TRBV5-4 and TRBJ1-6; 7 positions match TRBD1. Sequencing input: PBMCs. The receptor was isolated from a man younger than 45 in good health and CMV-seronegative. The CDR3 DNA is TGTGCCAGCAGCTTGGGCAGGGGGTTAGGCAACGATAATTCACCCCTCCACTTT. Translation gives CASSLGRGLGNDNSPLHF.